These 4 T cell receptor beta chains originate from one sample sequenced in a study of blood T cell repertoires in COVID-19. Generated by immunoSEQ multiplex PCR, the TCRdb table keeps only in-frame clones and is missing some. The sample holds about 150,000 clones; over 75% are singletons and the top ten take 15%. The sequenced sample consisted of peripheral blood. Receptors originate from a woman in her thirties or forties with acute or convalescent COVID-19.

The chain links TRBV7-8 to TRBJ1-1, with D possibly TRBD1 on 6 matching bases. The CDR3 loop spans 15 amino acids. Germline assignment: CDR1 SGHVS and CDR2 FQNEAQ. V was pared by 5 bases and J by 2 bases, with 15 bases between. CDR3 coding DNA: TGTGCCAGCAGCCTCAGGACAGCCCCAAACACTGAAGCTTTCTTT. It codes for CASSLRTAPNTEAFF.

The rearrangement joins TRBV10-3 to TRBJ2-1; TRBD2 agrees at 8 bases. The V and J ends lost 2 bases and 8 bases, in that order; junction bases with no gene match: 5. Germline CDR1 and CDR2: ENHRY and SYGVKD. CDR3 length: 14 amino acids. DNA of the CDR3: TGTGCCATCAGTGAGACCGGGGGGGGCTATGAGCAGTTCTTC. It translates to CAISETGGGYEQFF.

Regarding this clone: The sample holds other DNA sequences that translate to the same CDR3. This rearrangement joins TRBV6-5 to TRBJ2-5, with TRBD1 matching over 8 bases. This CDR3 is built from 13 residues. V lost 6 bases and J lost 4; bases outside the gene matches: 4. Looked up from germline, CDR1 is MNHEY and CDR2 is SVGAGI. CDR3 region: CASSWTGRETQYF. In DNA, the CDR3 is TGTGCCAGCAGCTGGACAGGGCGAGAGACCCAGTACTTC.

V and J are TRBV19 and TRBJ2-1; 11 bases are shared with TRBD2. Germline CDR1 reads LNHDA; CDR2 reads SQIVND (reference sequence). The CDR3 spans 16 residues. V shed 4 bases and J 4 bases; nucleotides not matched to a gene: 6. The DNA for the CDR3 is TGTGCCAGTAGTAGTCCTAGCGGGGGGCTATACAATGAGCAGTTCTTC. It specifies CASSSPSGGLYNEQFF.